This T cell receptor beta chain was obtained from a study of T cell responses to AZD1222 COVID-19 vaccine. Turning to this clone: Antigen unknown.

Germline CDR1 ENHRY, CDR2 SYGVKD. This CDR3 region has 13 residues. The V end lost 7 bases, the J end lost 6 bases, and 15 bases lay between the germline ends. Study findings and constraints: Clonal diversity was possibly underestimated, and the donors were mostly white British, with more females. Receipt of two AZD1222 doses was followed by a rise in Spike-specific TCR breadth and depth. Nearly half of spike-specific TCRs reportedly go after variant regions that carry no mutations.

Method: immunoSEQ multiplex PCR; TCRdb's copy keeps in-frame clones and lacks some. The table lists 140,000 to 150,000 clones, 85% to 90% of them singletons. The V call is TRBV10-3, the J call TRBJ1-2, with a weak D call TRBD1 (5 bases). The source was peripheral blood, collected on day 0 of AZD1222 vaccination. This TCR was sampled from an adult in good health. CDR3 sequence: CAITADSFDGYTF. The CDR3 nucleotides are TGTGCCATCACCGCCGACAGCTTCGATGGCTACACCTTC.